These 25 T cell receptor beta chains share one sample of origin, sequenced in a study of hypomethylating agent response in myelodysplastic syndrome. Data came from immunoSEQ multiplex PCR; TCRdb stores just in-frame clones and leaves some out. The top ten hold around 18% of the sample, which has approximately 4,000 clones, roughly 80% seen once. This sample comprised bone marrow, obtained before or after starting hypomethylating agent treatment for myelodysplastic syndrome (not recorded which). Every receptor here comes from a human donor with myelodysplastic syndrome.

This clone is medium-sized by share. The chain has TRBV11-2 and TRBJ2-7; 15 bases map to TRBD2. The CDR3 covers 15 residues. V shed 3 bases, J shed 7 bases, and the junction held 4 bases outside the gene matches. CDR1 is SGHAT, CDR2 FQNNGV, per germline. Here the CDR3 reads CASSFWTSGREEQYF. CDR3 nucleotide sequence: TGTGCCAGCAGCTTTTGGACTAGCGGGAGGGAAGAGCAGTACTTC.

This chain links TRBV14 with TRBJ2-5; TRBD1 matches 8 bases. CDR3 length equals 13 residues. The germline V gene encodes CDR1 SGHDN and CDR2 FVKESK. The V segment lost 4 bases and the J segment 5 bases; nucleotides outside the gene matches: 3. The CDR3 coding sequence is TGTGCCAGCAGCCCCAGGGGGCGGGAGACCCAGTACTTC. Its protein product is CASSPRGRETQYF.

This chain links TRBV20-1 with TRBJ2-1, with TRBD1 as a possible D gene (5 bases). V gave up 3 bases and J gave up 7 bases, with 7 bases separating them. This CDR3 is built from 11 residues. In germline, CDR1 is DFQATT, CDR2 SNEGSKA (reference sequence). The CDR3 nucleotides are TGCAGTGCTAGCAGGGTAAATGAGCAGTTCTTC. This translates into CSASRVNEQFF.

DNA for the CDR3: TGTGCCAGCAGTCCCAACAGCGGCCTCTACTATGGCTACACCTTC. It specifies CASSPNSGLYYGYTF. The chain couples TRBV6-1 to TRBJ1-2; D ambiguous. The germline V and J ends were trimmed by 5 bases and 3 bases, with 16 bases remaining between them. CDR1 and CDR2 (germline): MNHNS, SASEGT. CDR3 size: 15 residues.

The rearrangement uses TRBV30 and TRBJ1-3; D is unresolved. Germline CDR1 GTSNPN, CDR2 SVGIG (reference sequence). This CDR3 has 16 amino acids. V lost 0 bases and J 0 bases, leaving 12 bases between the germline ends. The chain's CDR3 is CAWSVSLRASGNTIYF. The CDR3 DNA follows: TGTGCCTGGAGTGTATCGTTAAGGGCCTCTGGAAACACCATATATTTT.

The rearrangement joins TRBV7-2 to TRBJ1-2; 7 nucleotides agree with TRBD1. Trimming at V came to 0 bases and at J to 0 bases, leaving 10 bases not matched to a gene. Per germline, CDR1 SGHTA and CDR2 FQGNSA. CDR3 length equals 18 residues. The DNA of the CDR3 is TGTGCCAGCAGCTTAGCGGGGCAGGGGGGTATCCCTAACTATGGCTACACCTTC. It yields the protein CASSLAGQGGIPNYGYTF.

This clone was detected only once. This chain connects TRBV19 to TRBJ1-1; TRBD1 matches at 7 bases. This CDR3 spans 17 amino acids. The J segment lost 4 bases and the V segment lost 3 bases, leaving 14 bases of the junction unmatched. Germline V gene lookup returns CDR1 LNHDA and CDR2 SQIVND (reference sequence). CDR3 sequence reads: CASSISPLRDRGTEAFF. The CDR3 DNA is TGTGCCAGTAGTATCAGTCCCTTGCGGGACAGAGGCACTGAAGCTTTCTTT.

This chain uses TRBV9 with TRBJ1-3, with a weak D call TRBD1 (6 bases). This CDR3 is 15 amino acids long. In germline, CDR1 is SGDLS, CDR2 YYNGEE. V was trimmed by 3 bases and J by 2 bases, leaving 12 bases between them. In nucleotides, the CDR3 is TGTGCCAGCAGCGCCTCAGGGGAACCTGGAAACACCATATATTTT. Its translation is CASSASGEPGNTIYF. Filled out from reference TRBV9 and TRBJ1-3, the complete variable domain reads DSGVTQTPKHLITATGQRVTLRCSPRSGDLSVYWYQQSLDQGLQFLIQYYNGEERAKGNILERFSAQQFPDLHSELNLSSLELGDSALYFCASSASGEPGNTIYFGEGSWLTVV.

This CDR3 is CASSLRGAGAGANVLTF. The CDR3 DNA reads TGTGCCAGCAGCTTAAGGGGGGCTGGGGCTGGGGCCAACGTCCTGACTTTC. V and J are TRBV7-3 and TRBJ2-6; D possibly uses TRBD1 or TRBD2 (6 bases each). V gave up 1 base and J gave up 2 bases, with 12 bases separating them. Germline CDR1 and CDR2: SGHTA and FQGTGA. The CDR3 has 17 residues.

The CDR3 spells CALATLRTDTQYF. The DNA for the CDR3 is TGCGCCCTAGCGACCTTACGCACAGATACGCAGTATTTT. The chain has TRBV10-1 and TRBJ2-3; maybe TRBD2 (6 bases). This CDR3 spans 13 amino acids. Germline CDR1 and CDR2: WNHNN and SYGVQD (reference sequence). The germline V and J ends were trimmed by 11 bases and 1 base, with 13 bases remaining between them.

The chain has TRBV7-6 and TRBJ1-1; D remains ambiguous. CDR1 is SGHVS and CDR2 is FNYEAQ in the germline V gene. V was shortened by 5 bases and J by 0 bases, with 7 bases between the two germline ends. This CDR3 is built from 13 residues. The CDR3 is CASSGEMNTEAFF. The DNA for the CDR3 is TGTGCCAGCAGCGGTGAAATGAACACTGAAGCTTTCTTT.

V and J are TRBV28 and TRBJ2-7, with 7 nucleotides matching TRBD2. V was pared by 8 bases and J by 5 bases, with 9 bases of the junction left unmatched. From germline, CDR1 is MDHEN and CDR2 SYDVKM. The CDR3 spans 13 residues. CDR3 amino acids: CASGAGADHEQYF. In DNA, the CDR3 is TGTGCCAGCGGCGCGGGAGCTGACCACGAGCAGTACTTC.

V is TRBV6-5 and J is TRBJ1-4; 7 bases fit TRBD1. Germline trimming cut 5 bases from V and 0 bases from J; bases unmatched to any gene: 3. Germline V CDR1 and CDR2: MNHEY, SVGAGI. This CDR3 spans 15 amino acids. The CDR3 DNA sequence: TGTGCCAGCAGTCGACAGGGAGCAACTAATGAAAAACTGTTTTTT. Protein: CASSRQGATNEKLFF.

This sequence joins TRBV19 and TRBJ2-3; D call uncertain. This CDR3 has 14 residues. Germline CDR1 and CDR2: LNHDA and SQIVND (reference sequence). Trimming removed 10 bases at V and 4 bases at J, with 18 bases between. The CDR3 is CATLSAPNSDTQYF. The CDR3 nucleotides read TGTGCCACCCTTTCCGCACCGAACTCAGATACGCAGTATTTT.

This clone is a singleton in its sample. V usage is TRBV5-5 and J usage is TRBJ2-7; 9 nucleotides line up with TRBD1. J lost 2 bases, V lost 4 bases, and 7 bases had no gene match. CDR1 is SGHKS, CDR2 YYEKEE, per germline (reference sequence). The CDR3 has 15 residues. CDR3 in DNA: TGTGCCAGCAGCCTCGGACAGGGGTTCACCTACGAGCAGTACTTC. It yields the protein CASSLGQGFTYEQYF.

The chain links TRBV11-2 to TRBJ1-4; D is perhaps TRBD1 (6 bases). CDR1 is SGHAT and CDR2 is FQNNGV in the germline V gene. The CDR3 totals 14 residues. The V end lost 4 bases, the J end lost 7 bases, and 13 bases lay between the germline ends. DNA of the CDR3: TGTGCCAGCAGCTCCCCAGGGGAGGGTGAAAAACTGTTTTTT. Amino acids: CASSSPGEGEKLFF.

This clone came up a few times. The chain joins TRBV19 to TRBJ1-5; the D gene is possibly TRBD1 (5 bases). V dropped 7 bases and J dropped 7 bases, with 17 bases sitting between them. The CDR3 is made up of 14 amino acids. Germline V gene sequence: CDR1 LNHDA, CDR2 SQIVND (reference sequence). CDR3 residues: CASTRQGLSQPQHF. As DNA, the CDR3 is TGTGCCAGTACCAGGCAGGGATTAAGCCAGCCCCAGCATTTT.

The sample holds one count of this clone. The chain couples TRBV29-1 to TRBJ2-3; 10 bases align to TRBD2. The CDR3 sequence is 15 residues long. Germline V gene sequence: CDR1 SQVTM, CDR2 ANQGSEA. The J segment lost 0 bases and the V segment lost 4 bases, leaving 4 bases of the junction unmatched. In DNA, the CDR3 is TGCAGCGTTGCAGGACTAGCGGTTAGCACAGATACGCAGTATTTT. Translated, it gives CSVAGLAVSTDTQYF.

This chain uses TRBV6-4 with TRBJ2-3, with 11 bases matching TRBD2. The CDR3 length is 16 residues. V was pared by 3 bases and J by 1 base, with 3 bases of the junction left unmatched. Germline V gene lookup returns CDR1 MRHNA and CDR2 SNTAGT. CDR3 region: CASSEIAGGGTDTQYF. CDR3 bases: TGTGCCAGCAGTGAGATAGCGGGAGGGGGCACAGATACGCAGTATTTT.

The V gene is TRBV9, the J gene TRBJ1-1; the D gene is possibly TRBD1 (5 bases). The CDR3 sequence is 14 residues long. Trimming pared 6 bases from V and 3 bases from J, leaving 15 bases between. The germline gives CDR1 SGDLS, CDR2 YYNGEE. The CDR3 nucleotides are TGTGCCAGCAAGAAAGAGGGGTATGACACTGAAGCTTTCTTT. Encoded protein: CASKKEGYDTEAFF.

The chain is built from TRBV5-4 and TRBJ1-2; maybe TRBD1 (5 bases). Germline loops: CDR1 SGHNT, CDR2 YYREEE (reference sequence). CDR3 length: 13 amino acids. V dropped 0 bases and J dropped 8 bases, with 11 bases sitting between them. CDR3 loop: CASSLDGGKGYTF. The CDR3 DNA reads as TGTGCCAGCAGCTTGGATGGGGGAAAAGGCTACACCTTC.

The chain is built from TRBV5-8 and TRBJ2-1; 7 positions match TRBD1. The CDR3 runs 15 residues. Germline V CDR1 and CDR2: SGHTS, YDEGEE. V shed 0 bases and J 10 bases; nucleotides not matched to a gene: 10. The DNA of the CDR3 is TGTGCCAGCAGCTTGGAGGGACAGTCCCCAAGGGAGCAGTTCTTC. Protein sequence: CASSLEGQSPREQFF.

The CDR3, as DNA: TGTGCCAGTAGTATAGGGGACCCTCGATACGAGCAGTACTTC. It translates to CASSIGDPRYEQYF. The chain is built from TRBV19 and TRBJ2-7, with D perhaps being TRBD1 or TRBD2 (5 bases each). Deletions cut 1 base from V and 4 bases from J, with 11 bases between. This CDR3 is 14 amino acids long. From germline, CDR1 is LNHDA and CDR2 SQIVND (reference sequence).

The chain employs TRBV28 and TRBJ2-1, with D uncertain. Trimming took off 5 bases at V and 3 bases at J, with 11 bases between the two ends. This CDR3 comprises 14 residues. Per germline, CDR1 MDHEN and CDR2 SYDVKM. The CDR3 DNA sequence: TGTGCCAGCAGTGCTTCGGGCCGCTACAATGAGCAGTTCTTC. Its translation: CASSASGRYNEQFF.

CDR3 coding DNA: TGCGCCAGCACCCCGCGGACTAGCGGGAGTACAGATACGCAGTATTTT. Translating gives CASTPRTSGSTDTQYF. The gene calls are TRBV5-1 and TRBJ2-3; 13 nucleotides align to TRBD2. V was clipped by 6 bases and J by 3 bases; unmatched bases: 7. CDR1 and CDR2 from the germline V gene are SGHRS and YFSETQ. The length of the CDR3 is 16 residues.